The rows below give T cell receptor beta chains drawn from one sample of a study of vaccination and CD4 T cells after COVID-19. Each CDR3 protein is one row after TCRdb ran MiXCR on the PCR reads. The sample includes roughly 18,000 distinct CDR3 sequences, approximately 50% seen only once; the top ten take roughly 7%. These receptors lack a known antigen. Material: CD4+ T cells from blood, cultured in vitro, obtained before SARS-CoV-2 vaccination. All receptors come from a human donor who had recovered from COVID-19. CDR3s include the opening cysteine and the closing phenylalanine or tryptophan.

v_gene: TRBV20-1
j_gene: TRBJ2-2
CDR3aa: CSAWVKGTGELFF

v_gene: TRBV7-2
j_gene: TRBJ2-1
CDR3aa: CASSLGPGSYNEQFF

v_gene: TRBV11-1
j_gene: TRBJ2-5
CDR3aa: CASSSTLETQYF

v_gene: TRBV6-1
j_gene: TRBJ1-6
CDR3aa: CASRSDRAMLHF

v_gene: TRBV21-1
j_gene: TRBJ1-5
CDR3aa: CASIVGLWGRFGNQPQHF

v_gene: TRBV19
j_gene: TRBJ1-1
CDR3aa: CASSHPYGSTEAFF

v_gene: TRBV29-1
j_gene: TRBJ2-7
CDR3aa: CSVGGSSYEQYF

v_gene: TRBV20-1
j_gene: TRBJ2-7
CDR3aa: CSADGLAGDYEQYF

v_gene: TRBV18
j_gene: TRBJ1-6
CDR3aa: CASSPGTNSPLHF

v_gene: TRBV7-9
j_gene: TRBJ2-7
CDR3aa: CASSFLAGGTYEQYF

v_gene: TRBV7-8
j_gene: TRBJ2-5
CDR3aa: CASVPDSQETQYF

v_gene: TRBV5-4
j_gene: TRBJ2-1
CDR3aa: CASSPRNVGEQFF

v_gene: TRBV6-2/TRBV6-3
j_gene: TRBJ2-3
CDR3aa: CASSDISRDTQYF

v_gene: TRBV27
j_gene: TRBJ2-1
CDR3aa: CASSGTSRHNEQFF

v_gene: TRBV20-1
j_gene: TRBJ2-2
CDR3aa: CSASTGREVSGELFF

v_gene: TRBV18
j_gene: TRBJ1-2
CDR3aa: CASSPVDRANYGYTF

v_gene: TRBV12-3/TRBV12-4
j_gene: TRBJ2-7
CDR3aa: CASSPLTYEQYF

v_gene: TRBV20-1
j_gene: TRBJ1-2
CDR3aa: CSASSTDRYGYTF

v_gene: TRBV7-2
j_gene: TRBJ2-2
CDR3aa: CASSSRPGFQNTGELFF

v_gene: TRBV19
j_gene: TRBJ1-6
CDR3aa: CASSILGMHNSPLHF

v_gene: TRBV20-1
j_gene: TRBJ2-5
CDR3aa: CSATSRDYRETQYF

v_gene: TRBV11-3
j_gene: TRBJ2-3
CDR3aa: CASSTGVGTVQYF